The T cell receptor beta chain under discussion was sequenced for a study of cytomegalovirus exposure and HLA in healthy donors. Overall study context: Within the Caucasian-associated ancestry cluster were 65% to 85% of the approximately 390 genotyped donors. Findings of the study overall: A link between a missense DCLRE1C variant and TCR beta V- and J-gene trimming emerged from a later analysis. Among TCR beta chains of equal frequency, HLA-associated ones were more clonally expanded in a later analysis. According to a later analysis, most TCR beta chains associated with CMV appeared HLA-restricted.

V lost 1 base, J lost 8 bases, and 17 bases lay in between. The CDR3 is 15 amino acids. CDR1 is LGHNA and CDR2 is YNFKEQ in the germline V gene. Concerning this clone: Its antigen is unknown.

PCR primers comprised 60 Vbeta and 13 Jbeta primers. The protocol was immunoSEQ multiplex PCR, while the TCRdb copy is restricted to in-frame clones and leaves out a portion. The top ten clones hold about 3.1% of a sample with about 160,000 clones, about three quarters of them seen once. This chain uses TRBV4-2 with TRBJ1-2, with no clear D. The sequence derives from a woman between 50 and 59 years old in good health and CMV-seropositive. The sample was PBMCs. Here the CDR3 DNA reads TGTGCCAGCAGCCAAGTCCAGGTTTCACTAGGGGGCTACACCTTC. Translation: CASSQVQVSLGGYTF.